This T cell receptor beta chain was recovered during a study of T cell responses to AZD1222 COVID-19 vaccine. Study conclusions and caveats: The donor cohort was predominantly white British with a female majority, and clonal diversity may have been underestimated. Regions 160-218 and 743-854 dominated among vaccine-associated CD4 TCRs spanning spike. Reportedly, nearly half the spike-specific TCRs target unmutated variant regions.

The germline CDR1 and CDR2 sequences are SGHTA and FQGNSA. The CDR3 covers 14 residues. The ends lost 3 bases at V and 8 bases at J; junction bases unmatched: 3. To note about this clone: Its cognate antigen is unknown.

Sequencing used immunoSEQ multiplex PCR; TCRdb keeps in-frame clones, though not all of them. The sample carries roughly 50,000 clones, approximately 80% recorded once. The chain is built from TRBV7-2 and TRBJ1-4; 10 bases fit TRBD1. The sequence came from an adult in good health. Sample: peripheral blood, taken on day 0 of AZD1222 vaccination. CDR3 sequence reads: CASSLDRGWEKLFF. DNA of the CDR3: TGTGCCAGCAGCTTGGACAGGGGGTGGGAAAAACTGTTTTTT.